The entry below gives a single T cell receptor (beta chain) sequence along with its context. Its antigen is still unknown. The data stem from a study of Ad26.COV2.S vaccination and SARS-CoV-2 variants. Produced via immunoSEQ multiplex PCR; TCRdb's table is partial and in-frame only. This sample carries roughly 380,000 clones, about 90% of them seen once, and the ten largest clones take 3.9%. Germline V gene sequence: CDR1 SGHDN, CDR2 FVKESK. V lost 4 bases and J 2 bases, leaving 30 bases between the germline ends. The CDR3 spans 21 residues. Notes on the study in general: Individuals receiving vaccine had higher spike-specific TCR breadth than placebo recipients did. Analytic work on TCR breadth and depth might have understated the full extent of total T cell responses. Comparable non-spike TCR breadth was observed in vaccine and placebo recipients. Spike-specific CD8+ and CD4+ T cell responses reportedly showed substantial breadth after vaccination.

This TCR derives from a human donor who had recovered from COVID-19. The source material was peripheral blood, sampled after recovery from COVID-19. The V and J genes are TRBV14 and TRBJ2-1, with D possibly TRBD2 on 7 matching bases. CDR3 DNA sequence: TGTGCCAGCAGCCTACCTACTGTCGGGGCGGGGGCGCGGGGGACCTACAATGAGCAGTTCTTC. Amino acid sequence: CASSLPTVGAGARGTYNEQFF.